The 28 T cell receptor beta chains below come from one sample, sequenced in a study of spatial heterogeneity in lung cancer. Findings and caveats of the study: The number of expanded tumor alpha and beta chains correlated with mutation number.

Time point in this sample: sample taken at primary tumor resection. Antigen specificity for these receptors is unknown. TCRdb processed the 5' RACE reads anew with MiXCR; each CDR3 protein has one entry. The top ten hold under 30% of the sample, which has approximately 13,000 distinct CDR3 sequences, 4.5% to 5.5% seen once. Sample: lung tumor tissue, taken at surgery. These receptors were taken from a male donor with early-stage non-small cell lung cancer.

This clonotype was found many times. This beta chain lies outside the target of a library built for alpha chains; its clone size means little. The J gene is TRBJ2-5, the V gene TRBV7-6; tentative D call: TRBD2 (5 bases). The CDR3 covers 12 residues. The germline gives CDR1 SGHVS, CDR2 FNYEAQ. V was cut by 6 bases and J by 3 bases, with 8 bases left in between. As DNA, the CDR3 is TGTGCCAGCAGGGGGAGAGAAGAGACCCAGTACTTC. Translated, it gives CASRGREETQYF.

Sample share makes this clonotype medium-sized. This beta chain came through as a stray read in a library set up for alpha chains, and its size says little. J is TRBJ1-1 and V is TRBV5-1; D gene ambiguous. Germline V gene sequence: CDR1 SGHRS, CDR2 YFSETQ. This CDR3 is 13 amino acids long. V was cut by 5 bases and J by 3 bases, with 11 bases left in between. CDR3 amino acids: CASSSRRDTEAFF. The CDR3 DNA reads as TGCGCCAGCAGTTCTCGTAGGGACACTGAAGCTTTCTTT.

In its sample, this clonotype is medium-sized. This beta chain lies outside the target of a library built for alpha chains; its clone size means little. The rearrangement links TRBV7-9 to TRBJ2-2; no reliable D call. CDR1 is SEHNR and CDR2 is FQNEAQ in the germline V gene (reference sequence). V lost 0 bases, J lost 5 bases, and 16 bases lay in between. This CDR3 is built from 17 residues. The CDR3 protein is CASSLAEVYIGTGELFF. In DNA form, the CDR3 reads TGTGCCAGCAGCTTAGCCGAGGTATACATTGGGACCGGGGAGCTGTTTTTT.

This clonotype was seen repeatedly, ten times or more. This beta chain is a stray read from a library made for alpha chains; its abundance is not meaningful. The rearrangement uses TRBV7-2 and TRBJ2-5; tentative D call: TRBD2 (7 bases). This CDR3 has 13 residues. Germline assignment: CDR1 SGHTA and CDR2 FQGNSA. V lost 5 bases, J lost 5 bases, and 12 bases lay in between. The CDR3 DNA reads as TGTGCCAGCAGCGTCGCGGGGGCGGAGACCCAGTACTTC. This translates into CASSVAGAETQYF.

This clonotype was detected many times. This beta chain came through as a stray read in a library set up for alpha chains, and its size says little. CDR3 region: CSASPPSRTDTQYF. CDR3 nucleotides: TGCAGTGCTAGTCCCCCGTCCCGAACGGATACGCAGTATTTT. V usage is TRBV20-1 and J usage is TRBJ2-3; D gene uncertain. The CDR3 loop spans 14 amino acids. The germline V and J ends were trimmed by 3 bases and 6 bases, with 16 bases remaining between them. Germline V gives CDR1 DFQATT, CDR2 SNEGSKA (reference sequence).

The sample holds many counts of this clonotype. This beta chain lies outside the target of a library built for alpha chains; its clone size means little. The gene calls are TRBV18 and TRBJ1-5; D is uncertain. V lost 3 bases to trimming and J lost 2 bases, with 8 bases between them. The CDR3 covers 14 residues. Germline CDR1 reads KGHSH; CDR2 reads LQKENI. The CDR3 spells CASSPGGGNQPQHF. The CDR3 nucleotides are TGTGCCAGCTCACCGGGTGGGGGCAATCAGCCCCAGCATTTT.

This clonotype was seen repeatedly, ten times or more. This beta chain represents an off-target read in a library built for alpha chains; its size is of limited meaning. The chain uses TRBV6-1 and TRBJ2-3; 9 bases line up with TRBD2. The CDR3 is 15 residues long. V shed 2 bases and J 5 bases; nucleotides not matched to a gene: 5. CDR1 and CDR2 (germline): MNHNS, SASEGT. The CDR3 region has the DNA TGTGCCAGCAGTGAAAGCGGGGGGTTTGTAGATACGCAGTATTTT. It specifies CASSESGGFVDTQYF.

Of note for this clonotype: This beta chain is an unintended read in a library built for alpha chains; its size means little. The V gene is TRBV3-1, the J gene TRBJ2-5; D remains unclear. The ends were cut back, 11 bases at V and 2 bases at J, with 12 bases in the middle. This CDR3 has 12 amino acids. The V gene's germline CDR1 is LGHDT and CDR2 YNNKEL (reference sequence). CDR3 sequence (DNA): TGTGCCTCTGGGCTAGTTCAAGAGACCCAGTACTTC. Protein sequence: CASGLVQETQYF.

This clonotype is labeled as medium-sized. This beta chain is an unintended read in a library built for alpha chains; its size means little. The V gene is TRBV6-5, the J gene TRBJ1-2; 8 bases are a match to TRBD1. This CDR3 comprises 14 residues. Germline V gene data show CDR1 as MNHEY and CDR2 as SVGAGI. With V trimmed by 7 bases and J by 4 bases, 8 bases remained unmatched. This CDR3 reads CASNPGGWAYGYTF. The CDR3 DNA follows: TGTGCCAGCAACCCAGGGGGCTGGGCCTATGGCTACACCTTC.

This clonotype showed up many times. This beta chain is a stray sequence in a library constructed for alpha chains; its clone size is not meaningful. J is TRBJ1-4 and V is TRBV4-1; no reliable D call. CDR1 and CDR2 (germline): MGHRA, YSYEKL. V was shortened by 0 bases and J by 8 bases, with 10 bases between the two germline ends. The CDR3 is 14 residues long. The CDR3, as DNA: TGCGCCAGCAGCCAAGATTGGACGGGGGAAAAACTGTTTTTT. As protein: CASSQDWTGEKLFF.

Regarding this clonotype: Being off target in a library aimed at alpha chains, this beta chain has a size of little meaning. The chain combines TRBV5-1 with TRBJ2-7, with 8 bases identical to TRBD1. The length of the CDR3 is 16 residues. CDR1 SGHRS and CDR2 YFSETQ come from the germline V gene. The ends lost 0 bases at V and 3 bases at J; junction bases unmatched: 8. In nucleotides, the CDR3 is TGCGCCAGCAGCTTGGGGGCCCGGACAGGGAGCTACGAGCAGTACTTC. Translation: CASSLGARTGSYEQYF.

Many counts were recorded for this clonotype. With the library built for alpha chains, this beta chain is off target and its frequency is not meaningful. This sequence joins TRBV20-1 and TRBJ2-2; perhaps TRBD2 as D (7 bases). The CDR3 runs to 16 residues. Germline CDR1 DFQATT, CDR2 SNEGSKA (reference sequence). The V and J ends lost 1 base and 8 bases respectively, with 20 bases between them. The CDR3 is CSARVPRRGATGELFF. The CDR3 nucleotides read TGCAGTGCTAGAGTCCCCAGACGGGGGGCGACGGGGGAGCTGTTTTTT.

This clonotype was recorded at least ten times. Since the library was made to target alpha chains, this beta chain is a stray read and its abundance is not meaningful. The chain employs TRBV5-4 and TRBJ2-2; no firm D call. V lost 1 base and J 4 bases, leaving 11 bases between the germline ends. In germline, CDR1 is SGHNT, CDR2 YYREEE (reference sequence). The CDR3 length is 15 residues. The CDR3 bases are TGTGCCAGCAGCTTGACATGGGAAGGCACCGGGGAGCTGTTTTTT. Its translation: CASSLTWEGTGELFF.

This clonotype is large by share. Because the library targeted alpha chains, this beta chain is an off-target read whose size means little. The V and J genes are TRBV6-2 or TRBV6-3 and TRBJ2-5; D is perhaps TRBD2 (6 bases). This CDR3 spans 17 amino acids. V dropped 8 bases and J dropped 5 bases, with 27 bases sitting between them. The V gene's germline CDR1 is MNHEY and CDR2 SVGEGT. CDR3 DNA: TGTGCCAGCGGCTTAGAGGACTACATCGGGCCCTGGGAGACCCAGTACTTC. Translation: CASGLEDYIGPWETQYF.

This clonotype was recorded at least ten times. This beta chain is a stray sequence in a library constructed for alpha chains; its clone size is not meaningful. The chain joins TRBV3-1 to TRBJ2-7; the D gene is possibly TRBD1 (5 bases). CDR3 length equals 13 residues. Germline V gives CDR1 LGHDT, CDR2 YNNKEL (reference sequence). Trimming shortened V by 4 bases and J by 2 bases, and 9 bases separated the two germline ends. The CDR3 loop reads CASSRRVPYEQYF. CDR3 sequence (DNA): TGTGCCAGCAGCCGCAGGGTGCCCTACGAGCAGTACTTC.

In its sample, this clonotype was seen many times. The library was built for alpha chains, so this beta chain is an off-target read and its size means little. This chain joins TRBV3-1 and TRBJ1-6, with D uncertain. CDR3 length: 14 amino acids. Trimming shortened V by 1 base and J by 11 bases, and 12 bases separated the two germline ends. Germline CDR1 reads LGHDT; CDR2 reads YNNKEL (reference sequence). CDR3 DNA sequence: TGTGCCAGCAGCCAAGCCGCCAGCGGGGCACCCCTCCACTTT. Its protein product is CASSQAASGAPLHF.

This clonotype has a count of ten or more. Because the library targeted alpha chains, this beta chain is an off-target read whose size means little. The rearrangement uses TRBV28 and TRBJ2-5; TRBD2 aligns across 9 bases. After removal of 2 bases from V and 7 bases from J, the junction contained 11 bases not matched to a gene. The CDR3 is made up of 16 amino acids. Per germline, CDR1 MDHEN and CDR2 SYDVKM. The CDR3 DNA follows: TGTGCCAGCAGTTTAATGGCTAGCGGGAAAAGCGGGACCCAGTACTTC. Protein: CASSLMASGKSGTQYF.

This clonotype is judged medium-sized (0.01 to 0.1%). This beta chain is an unintended read in a library built for alpha chains; its size means little. This sequence joins TRBV28 and TRBJ2-3; tentative D call: TRBD2 (6 bases). CDR1 and CDR2 from the germline V gene are MDHEN and SYDVKM. With 6 bases removed from V and 1 base from J, the gap between germline ends came to 17 bases. This CDR3 is built from 16 residues. CDR3 DNA sequence: TGTGCCAGCAGCCGAACTCCGGGAGCGGGCACAGATACGCAGTATTTT. Its protein is CASSRTPGAGTDTQYF.

The table lists this clonotype with many counts. A library prepared for alpha chains yielded this beta chain as an off-target read; its size is of little meaning. The rearrangement uses TRBV29-1 and TRBJ1-2; the D gene is possibly TRBD1 (5 bases). With 4 bases removed from V and 4 bases from J, the gap between germline ends came to 13 bases. The V gene's germline CDR1 is SQVTM and CDR2 ANQGSEA. CDR3 length: 13 residues. The CDR3 is CSVGFRASYGYTF. The DNA for the CDR3 is TGCAGCGTTGGATTCAGGGCCTCCTATGGCTACACCTTC.

This clonotype occurred many times. This beta chain lies outside the target of a library built for alpha chains; its clone size means little. The CDR3 DNA reads as TGTGCCAGCAGCCAGGGACAGAGCTATGGCTACACCTTC. The encoded protein is CASSQGQSYGYTF. The gene calls are TRBV5-4 and TRBJ1-2, with TRBD1 matching over 7 bases. Germline lookup yields CDR1 SGHNT and CDR2 YYREEE (reference sequence). The ends lost 4 bases at V and 4 bases at J; junction bases unmatched: 4. The CDR3 totals 13 residues.

This clonotype has at least ten counts. This beta chain is an unintended read in a library built for alpha chains; its size means little. J is TRBJ2-7 and V is TRBV7-9; TRBD1 matches 7 bases. CDR1 and CDR2 from the germline V gene are SEHNR and FQNEAQ (reference sequence). Trimming removed 5 bases from V and 4 bases from J; junction bases left unmatched: 8. The CDR3 length is 14 residues. The CDR3 here is CASSTPGQRYEQYF. The DNA of the CDR3 is TGTGCCAGCAGCACCCCGGGACAGAGATACGAGCAGTACTTC.

On this clonotype: In a library made to pick up alpha chains, this beta chain is a stray read with a size that means little. The chain joins TRBV11-2 to TRBJ2-5, with a possible D match to TRBD2 (5 bases). Germline-derived CDR1 and CDR2 are SGHAT and FQNNGV. The CDR3 runs 14 residues. Trimming took off 1 base at V and 5 bases at J, with 11 bases between the two ends. The CDR3 DNA sequence: TGTGCCAGCAGCTTAGGTGCGGGCGCGGAGACCCAGTACTTC. As protein: CASSLGAGAETQYF.

The table lists this clonotype with many counts. This beta chain is a stray sequence in a library constructed for alpha chains; its clone size is not meaningful. The V call is TRBV20-1, the J call TRBJ1-3, with a possible D match to TRBD1 (6 bases). The CDR3 consists of 14 residues. Trimming removed 4 bases at V and 1 base at J, with 11 bases between. Germline CDR1 reads DFQATT; CDR2 reads SNEGSKA (reference sequence). For the CDR3, the DNA is TGCAGTGCTACCGACAGGACGTCTGGAAACACCATATATTTT. Its translation: CSATDRTSGNTIYF.

A word on this clonotype: A much larger clone differs by one base, so this may be a read error. This beta chain is a stray read from a library made for alpha chains; its abundance is not meaningful. The chain has TRBV5-1 and TRBJ1-1; 8 bases are shared with TRBD1. This CDR3 comprises 14 residues. The germline V gene encodes CDR1 SGHRS and CDR2 YFSETQ. The CDR3 region is CASSGTGLNTGAFF. CDR3 DNA: TGCGCCAGCAGCGGGACAGGTCTGAACACTGGAGCTTTCTTT.

This clonotype came up a few times. Since the library was made to target alpha chains, this beta chain is a stray read and its abundance is not meaningful. The V call is TRBV5-1, the J call TRBJ2-7, with 11 bases matching TRBD1. Unmatched junction bases numbered 1, after V lost 0 bases and J lost 2 bases. The V gene's germline CDR1 is SGHRS and CDR2 YFSETQ. The CDR3 has 15 amino acids. The CDR3 sequence: CASSLGTGGAYEQYF. The CDR3 DNA reads TGCGCCAGCAGCTTGGGGACAGGGGGCGCCTACGAGCAGTACTTC.

This clonotype was seen many times. This beta chain is a stray sequence in a library constructed for alpha chains; its clone size is not meaningful. J is TRBJ2-3 and V is TRBV6-6; the D call may be TRBD1 or TRBD2 (6 bases each). The CDR3 is made up of 16 amino acids. V shed 6 bases and J shed 0 bases, with 16 bases lying between them. Germline V lookup: CDR1 MNHNY, CDR2 SVGAGI (reference sequence). Here the CDR3 reads CASRQTTGRSTDTQYF. The CDR3 DNA is TGTGCCAGCAGACAAACTACAGGGAGGAGCACAGATACGCAGTATTTT.

The sample holds many counts of this clonotype. This beta chain lies outside the target of a library built for alpha chains; its clone size means little. CDR3 sequence reads: CASSLRSGVRETQYF. The CDR3 DNA is TGTGCCAGCAGCTTAAGGTCAGGGGTGCGAGAGACCCAGTACTTC. The chain joins TRBV11-2 to TRBJ2-5; D perhaps matches TRBD1 (6 bases). Germline values: CDR1 SGHAT, CDR2 FQNNGV. V was clipped by 2 bases and J by 4 bases, with 14 bases between them. The CDR3 sequence is 15 residues long.

About this clonotype: This beta chain is a stray read from a library made for alpha chains; its abundance is not meaningful. The genes are TRBV11-3 and TRBJ2-1; D is perhaps TRBD1 (5 bases). CDR1 SGHNT and CDR2 YENEEA come from the germline V gene. The V end lost 5 bases, the J end lost 0 bases, and 8 bases lay between the germline ends. CDR3 size: 14 residues. DNA for the CDR3: TGTGCCAGCAGCCCAGGGAACTCCTACAATGAGCAGTTCTTC. The encoded protein is CASSPGNSYNEQFF.